These 27 T cell receptor beta chains were all obtained from the same sample, sequenced in a study of OX40 agonist ivuxolimab in advanced cancers. Produced via immunoSEQ multiplex PCR; TCRdb's table is partial and in-frame only. The repertoire holds almost 85,000 clones, nearly 90% seen once, with around 0.19% in the top ten. The material sequenced was CD4+ or CD8+ T cells sorted from blood, taken in a trial of the OX40 agonist ivuxolimab. Receptor source: an adult with an advanced solid tumor such as melanoma, head and neck, liver or kidney cancer.

The CDR3 nucleotides are TGCGCCAGCAGCCTTACTCCGGATGAAAAACTGTTTTTT. Translating gives CASSLTPDEKLFF. V is TRBV5-1 and J is TRBJ1-4, with D uncertain. The V gene lost 4 bases and the J gene lost 6 bases, with 10 bases spanning the gap. Germline CDR1 SGHRS, CDR2 YFSETQ. The CDR3 consists of 13 residues. Together with reference TRBV5-1 and TRBJ1-4, the CDR3 gives the full variable domain: KAGVTQTPRYLIKTRGQQVTLSCSPISGHRSVSWYQQTPGQGLQFLFEYFSETQRNKGNFPGRFSGRQFSNSRSEMNVSTLELGDSALYLCASSLTPDEKLFFGSGTQLSVL.

J is TRBJ2-1 and V is TRBV7-9; D not resolved. V was shortened by 0 bases and J by 9 bases, with 9 bases between the two germline ends. Germline V CDR1 and CDR2: SEHNR, FQNEAQ (reference sequence). The CDR3 contains 13 residues. CDR3 DNA: TGTGCCAGCAGCTTAGCCGCTTCTAGTGAGCAGTTCTTC. Translating gives CASSLAASSEQFF. Supplemented by reference TRBV7-9 and TRBJ2-1, the full variable domain reads DTGVSQNPRHKITKRGQNVTFRCDPISEHNRLYWYRQTLGQGPEFLTYFQNEAQLEKSRLLSDRFSAERPKGSFSTLEIQRTEQGDSAMYLCASSLAASSEQFFGPGTRLTVL.

The rearrangement links TRBV30 to TRBJ2-3, with unresolved D. Between the trimmed V and J ends, which lost 0 bases and 4 bases, there was a span of 8 bases. Germline V lookup: CDR1 GTSNPN, CDR2 SVGIG (reference sequence). This CDR3 has 13 residues. CDR3 in amino acids: CAWSVLSPDTQYF. CDR3 coding DNA: TGTGCCTGGAGTGTATTGAGTCCAGATACGCAGTATTTT.

The V call is TRBV16, the J call TRBJ2-7; 8 nucleotides match TRBD2. The CDR3 is made up of 14 amino acids. Germline lookup yields CDR1 KGHSY and CDR2 FQNENV. Trimming removed 3 bases from V and 4 bases from J; junction bases left unmatched: 5. The CDR3 loop reads CASSQQSGGYEQYV. As DNA, the CDR3 is TGTGCCAGCAGCCAGCAGTCGGGAGGGTACGAGCAGTACGTC.

The V call is TRBV30, the J call TRBJ1-5; no firm D call. V was pared by 0 bases and J by 7 bases, with 10 bases between. Germline V gene data show CDR1 as GTSNPN and CDR2 as SVGIG (reference sequence). The CDR3 contains 13 residues. CDR3 residues: CAWSVPPSQPQHF. DNA for the CDR3: TGTGCCTGGAGTGTACCGCCTTCACAGCCCCAGCATTTT.

This sequence joins TRBV11-2 and TRBJ1-1; D is perhaps TRBD1 (5 bases). From germline, CDR1 is SGHAT and CDR2 FQNNGV. The CDR3 covers 15 residues. V lost 2 bases and J lost 0, with 10 bases in between. Here the CDR3 reads CASSLPGSLNTEAFF. The CDR3 coding sequence is TGTGCCAGCAGCTTACCAGGGTCCCTGAACACTGAAGCTTTCTTT.

This sequence joins TRBV4-1 and TRBJ1-1; TRBD1 might be the D (5 bases). Germline V gene lookup returns CDR1 MGHRA and CDR2 YSYEKL. V lost 1 base and J 4 bases, leaving 13 bases between the germline ends. CDR3 length equals 15 residues. The DNA of the CDR3 is TGCGCCAGCAGCCAAGGTTGGGGCGGGGGCACTGAAGCTTTCTTT. Translating it yields CASSQGWGGGTEAFF.

CDR3 amino acids: CASSDQVSSYNEQFF. CDR3 DNA: TGTGCCAGCAGTGATCAGGTCAGCTCCTACAATGAGCAGTTCTTC. This chain joins TRBV2 and TRBJ2-1; D remains unclear. With 3 bases removed from V and 0 bases from J, the gap between germline ends came to 9 bases. The CDR3 has 15 amino acids. Germline loops: CDR1 SNHLY, CDR2 FYNNEI.

This sequence joins TRBV5-1 and TRBJ1-2, with D unclear. Trimming took off 4 bases at V and 1 base at J, with 8 bases between the two ends. This CDR3 has 13 residues. CDR1 is SGHRS and CDR2 is YFSETQ in the germline V gene. The CDR3, as DNA: TGCGCCAGCAGCGTCGGAAGTAACTATGGCTACACCTTC. It is translated as CASSVGSNYGYTF.

The chain combines TRBV28 with TRBJ2-5; D may be TRBD1 (6 bases). Trimming removed 8 bases at V and 5 bases at J, with 21 bases between. The CDR3 runs to 15 residues. Germline V gene lookup returns CDR1 MDHEN and CDR2 SYDVKM. CDR3 sequence (DNA): TGTGCCAGCGTCAAAGCAGGGGTAGTAGGGGAGACCCAGTACTTC. Amino acids: CASVKAGVVGETQYF. Complete variable domain (other parts from reference TRBV28 and TRBJ2-5): DVKVTQSSRYLVKRTGEKVFLECVQDMDHENMFWYRQDPGLGLRLIYFSYDVKMKEKGDIPEGYSVSREKKERFSLILESASTNQTSMYLCASVKAGVVGETQYFGPGTRLLVL.

This chain uses TRBV7-2 with TRBJ1-1; D unresolved. Germline lookup yields CDR1 SGHTA and CDR2 FQGNSA. The CDR3 consists of 14 residues. Trimming took 7 bases from V and 3 from J, leaving 15 bases between them. The CDR3 region has the DNA TGTGCCAGCACCTTGGCCTGGGTCCACACTGAAGCTTTCTTT. Translating gives CASTLAWVHTEAFF.

This chain uses TRBV5-1 with TRBJ2-5; 14 nucleotides align to TRBD2. The CDR3 is 16 amino acids. Germline CDR1 is SGHRS and CDR2 is YFSETQ. The V and J ends lost 3 bases and 3 bases, in that order; junction bases with no gene match: 4. The CDR3 region has the DNA TGCGCCAGCAGCTCGCAGACTAGCGGGGGGGAAGAGACCCAGTACTTC. It yields the protein CASSSQTSGGEETQYF.

With respect to this clone: At one end, the junction sequence differs from germline, possibly due to a read error. The chain links TRBV5-1 to TRBJ1-1; D uncertain. This CDR3 has 14 residues. The germline V gene encodes CDR1 SGHRS and CDR2 YFSETQ. The CDR3: CASGLGLMNTEAFF. The CDR3 nucleotides are TGCGCCAGCGGCTTAGGACTGATGAACACTGAAGCTTTCTTT.

The chain combines TRBV4-2 with TRBJ2-7, with TRBD2 matching 8 bases. Germline assignment: CDR1 LGHNA and CDR2 YNFKEQ. Trimming cost V 2 bases and J 0 bases; bases outside gene matches: 9. There are 17 residues in the CDR3. The CDR3 coding sequence is TGTGCCAGCAGCCAAATCCTCCAACTAGCGGACTCCTACGAGCAGTACTTC. Protein: CASSQILQLADSYEQYF.

This clone appeared a single time. The rearrangement links TRBV19 to TRBJ2-1; no definite D call. Germline CDR1 LNHDA, CDR2 SQIVND (reference sequence). Trimming pared 6 bases from V and 4 bases from J, leaving 10 bases between. CDR3 length: 13 amino acids. This CDR3 is CASRTTGYNEQFF. CDR3 coding DNA: TGTGCCAGTAGAACGACCGGGTACAATGAGCAGTTCTTC.

This clone was seen more than once but under ten times. The genes are TRBV11-2 and TRBJ2-5; the match to TRBD2 covers 8 bases. Germline loops: CDR1 SGHAT, CDR2 FQNNGV. V gave up 5 bases and J gave up 8 bases; unmatched junction bases: 13. The length of the CDR3 is 15 residues. The CDR3 sequence: CASSPSWGLGGTQYF. The CDR3, as DNA: TGTGCCAGCAGCCCCTCGTGGGGACTAGGGGGAACCCAGTACTTC.

This rearrangement joins TRBV11-2 to TRBJ2-1, with unresolved D. CDR1 is SGHAT and CDR2 is FQNNGV in the germline V gene. With 0 bases removed from V and 8 bases from J, the gap between germline ends came to 5 bases. The CDR3 length is 12 residues. The CDR3 DNA reads as TGTGCCAGCAGCTTAGATGGGTATGAGCAGTTCTTC. This sequence encodes CASSLDGYEQFF.

The rearrangement links TRBV6-5 to TRBJ2-2; the D gene could be TRBD1 or TRBD2 (5 bases each). Germline lookup yields CDR1 MNHEY and CDR2 SVGAGI. V lost 2 bases to trimming and J lost 1 base, with 5 bases between them. This CDR3 has 14 amino acids. This chain's CDR3 is CASSYGGNTGELFF. CDR3 sequence (DNA): TGTGCCAGCAGTTACGGGGGGAACACCGGGGAGCTGTTTTTT.

This chain uses TRBV5-1 with TRBJ2-1, with TRBD2 matching 14 bases. V was clipped by 4 bases and J by 6 bases; unmatched bases: 6. CDR3 size: 16 residues. Germline assignment: CDR1 SGHRS and CDR2 YFSETQ. The CDR3 sequence: CASSPTGTSGGNEQFF. The CDR3 region has the DNA TGCGCCAGCAGCCCAACCGGGACTAGCGGGGGCAATGAGCAGTTCTTC.

The chain recombines TRBV5-1 with TRBJ1-6; D uncertain. The CDR3 loop spans 15 amino acids. From germline, CDR1 is SGHRS and CDR2 YFSETQ. V was shortened by 0 bases and J by 10 bases, with 14 bases between the two germline ends. The DNA for the CDR3 is TGCGCCAGCAGCTTGGGTTCGGGGTCCCAATCACCCCTCCACTTT. This sequence encodes CASSLGSGSQSPLHF.

In its sample, this clone was seen once. The chain couples TRBV10-3 to TRBJ1-3, with D unresolved. The CDR3 has 14 amino acids. V was pared by 8 bases and J by 4 bases, with 15 bases between. CDR1 ENHRY and CDR2 SYGVKD come from the germline V gene. CDR3 nucleotides: TGTGCCATCGGTTTTGGATCTTCCGGAAACACCATATATTTT. It yields the protein CAIGFGSSGNTIYF.

The chain couples TRBV6-1 to TRBJ1-5; D uncertain. The V gene lost 4 bases and the J gene lost 2 bases, with 12 bases spanning the gap. The CDR3 covers 15 residues. Per the germline V gene, CDR1 is MNHNS and CDR2 is SASEGT. The CDR3 DNA reads as TGTGCCAGCAGTGTAAGGGAACGACGCAATCAGCCCCAGCATTTT. Amino acid sequence: CASSVRERRNQPQHF.

The genes are TRBV5-1 and TRBJ2-5; perhaps TRBD2 as D (6 bases). V was cut by 0 bases and J by 1 base, with 13 bases left in between. The CDR3 is 16 residues long. The germline V gene has CDR1 SGHRS and CDR2 YFSETQ. For the CDR3, the DNA is TGCGCCAGCAGCTTGGCAGGGCGGGGTACCCAAGAGACCCAGTACTTC. Translating it yields CASSLAGRGTQETQYF.

The chain has TRBV18 and TRBJ2-2, with D unclear. The CDR3 totals 13 residues. Germline CDR1 and CDR2: KGHSH and LQKENI. The V end lost 3 bases, the J end lost 7 bases, and 9 bases lay between the germline ends. The CDR3 DNA is TGTGCCAGCTCACCTTCATATGTCGGGGAGCTGTTTTTT. Translated: CASSPSYVGELFF.

This clone appeared once. The chain links TRBV21-1 to TRBJ2-7. TRBV21-1 is a documented pseudogene. The CDR3 covers 12 residues. CDR3 bases: TGTGCCAGCAAATCGGACCGCTACGAGCAGTACTTC. Translation gives CASKSDRYEQYF.

V is TRBV6-5 and J is TRBJ2-3; tentatively, D is TRBD1 or TRBD2 (6 bases each). This CDR3 comprises 15 residues. Trimming pared 3 bases from V and 2 bases from J, leaving 12 bases between. Germline values: CDR1 MNHEY, CDR2 SVGAGI. The CDR3, as DNA: TGTGCCAGCAGTTATCGGGGGCCCTACACAGATACGCAGTATTTT. This sequence encodes CASSYRGPYTDTQYF.

The rearrangement uses TRBV7-6 and TRBJ1-1; TRBD1 might be the D (5 bases). CDR3 length: 15 amino acids. Germline assignment: CDR1 SGHVS and CDR2 FNYEAQ. V dropped 4 bases and J dropped 3 bases, with 15 bases sitting between them. In nucleotides, the CDR3 is TGTGCCAGCAGCTCTCGGGCAGGGTTAGACACTGAAGCTTTCTTT. Its protein is CASSSRAGLDTEAFF.